This T cell receptor (beta chain) came from a study of blood T cells in healthy people across ages. Notes on the study in general: Estimated diversity that came from one million T cells was considered an underestimate. Because sorting was not performed, PBMCs prevented conclusive naive versus antigen-experienced comparison.

Regarding this clonotype: Its antigen is unknown.

Sample-barcoded 5' priming and a J-beta primer mix drove a second PCR of about 6 to 12 cycles. TCRdb itself ran the 5' RACE reads through MiXCR, one entry per CDR3 protein. The sample comprises over 950,000 distinct CDR3 sequences, roughly half of which are singletons, and about 22% rests with the top ten. V was cut by 3 bases and J by 5 bases, with 3 bases left in between. Germline CDR1 is WSHSY and CDR2 is SAAADI. This CDR3 is 11 amino acids long. The chain uses TRBV10-2 and TRBJ2-3, with D hard to call. The source is a woman aged 55-70 years in good health. The specimen sequenced was blood. Written as DNA, the CDR3 is TGCGCCAGCAGTGAAGGAGATACGCAGTATTTT. Its translation is CASSEGDTQYF.